This T cell receptor (beta chain) was sequenced during a study of brain metastases from non-small cell lung cancer. Profiled with immunoSEQ multiplex PCR; TCRdb holds only in-frame clones, not every one. This repertoire shows 2,000 to 2,500 clones, more than 75% found once; its top ten account for more than 8%. This clone appeared once. The ends were cut back, 2 bases at V and 2 bases at J, with 7 bases in the middle. CDR3 length equals 13 residues. In germline, CDR1 is MNHNY, CDR2 SVGAGI (reference sequence). Sequenced sample: tumor-adjacent normal tissue. The sequence derives from a donor aged 40 or older with non-small cell lung cancer. The chain combines TRBV6-6 with TRBJ2-7; D gene uncertain. As DNA, the CDR3 is TGTGCCAGCAGTTACGCTTTGACCTACGAGCAGTACTTC. Translating gives CASSYALTYEQYF.